Listed here are 8 T cell receptor beta chains from one sample, sequenced in a study of beta chain features in type 1 diabetes. TCRB transcripts that were expressed got sequenced, as all of the isolated RNA had been reverse transcribed. The repertoire was sequenced with immunoSEQ multiplex PCR; TCRdb's copy has only in-frame clones and lacks some. Of around 310,000 clones listed, 11% are singletons. Sequencing was carried out using naive CD4+ T cells from blood. These receptors all come from a woman aged 25 to 39 in good health.

This clone occurred a few times. Compared with germline, one end of the junction differs, possibly owing to a read error. CDR3 in DNA: TGTGCTAGCACACCCCCCGGGGACACCCGCTCCTACGAGCAGTACTTC. The encoded protein is CASTPPGDTRSYEQYF. The rearrangement joins TRBV7-7 to TRBJ2-7; D may be TRBD1 (6 bases). The CDR3 sequence is 16 residues long. Germline-derived CDR1 and CDR2 are SSHAT and FNYEAQ (reference sequence).

This clone was found a few times. The chain has TRBV30 and TRBJ2-1; TRBD2 aligns across 12 bases. CDR3 size: 15 residues. Germline-derived CDR1 and CDR2 are GTSNPN and SVGIG (reference sequence). After removal of 2 bases from V and 4 bases from J, the junction contained 3 bases not matched to a gene. The CDR3 bases are TGTGCCTGGAGTTTGCTAGCGGGAGGGTACAATGAGCAGTTCTTC. It specifies CAWSLLAGGYNEQFF.

This clone was recorded a few times. The chain couples TRBV30 to TRBJ2-7; D is possibly TRBD1 (5 bases). The V gene's germline CDR1 is GTSNPN and CDR2 SVGIG (reference sequence). V was pared by 2 bases and J by 2 bases, with 16 bases between. The CDR3 runs 15 residues. The CDR3 region has the DNA TGTGCCTGGAGTCCTCAGTGGGGCGCCCCCTACGAGCAGTACTTC. Amino acid sequence: CAWSPQWGAPYEQYF.

This clone has a handful of counts. The chain is built from TRBV7-9 and TRBJ2-5; possible D gene TRBD1, 5 bases. This CDR3 has 14 residues. In germline, CDR1 is SEHNR, CDR2 FQNEAQ (reference sequence). V was clipped by 3 bases and J by 5 bases, with 13 bases between them. The CDR3 region has the DNA TGTGCCAGCAGCTTGACAGCCCCTGGGGAGACCCAGTACTTC. Amino acid sequence: CASSLTAPGETQYF.

To note about this clone: Other DNA variants within this sample encode the same CDR3. The chain employs TRBV6-5 and TRBJ2-3; no clear D gene. Trimming shortened V by 2 bases and J by 2 bases, and 5 bases separated the two germline ends. The length of the CDR3 is 13 residues. Germline CDR1 MNHEY, CDR2 SVGAGI. The CDR3 DNA is TGTGCCAGCAGTTACACTGACACAGATACGCAGTATTTT. Its protein product is CASSYTDTDTQYF.

The CDR3 region is CASSQPAGTTQLIQETQYF. CDR3 nucleotides: TGCGCCAGCAGCCAACCAGCCGGGACTACTCAACTGATTCAAGAGACCCAGTACTTC. The chain is built from TRBV4-1 and TRBJ2-5; 7 bases fit TRBD2. Germline lookup yields CDR1 MGHRA and CDR2 YSYEKL. The CDR3 has 19 residues. With V trimmed by 2 bases and J by 2 bases, 17 bases remained unmatched.

The chain uses TRBV10-3 and TRBJ2-7; possible D gene TRBD2, 5 bases. Germline V gene lookup returns CDR1 ENHRY and CDR2 SYGVKD. The V and J ends lost 4 bases and 7 bases respectively, with 14 bases between them. CDR3 length: 13 residues. The CDR3 DNA reads TGTGCCATCAGTGGCGGACTGGGCGGGGAGCAGTACTTC. Translation: CAISGGLGGEQYF.

V gene TRBV27 combines with J gene TRBJ1-2, with D possibly being TRBD1 (6 bases). CDR1 is MNHEY, CDR2 SMNVEV, per germline (reference sequence). The CDR3 extends over 13 amino acids. V lost 4 bases to trimming and J lost 5 bases, with 11 bases between them. CDR3 amino acids: CASSSAGDYGYTF. The CDR3 DNA reads as TGTGCCAGCAGTTCCGCAGGGGATTATGGCTACACCTTC.